The TCR beta chain under discussion was sequenced for a study of T-cell memory formation after mild COVID-19. Each CDR3 protein gets one entry after TCRdb re-called the 5' RACE reads with MiXCR. The table has over 300,000 distinct CDR3 sequences, roughly 19% seen once. For this clonotype: The antigen remains undetermined.

This CDR3 region has 15 residues. V lost 4 bases to trimming and J lost 0 bases, with 12 bases between them. Germline CDR1 reads SGHDT; CDR2 reads YYEEEE. General study points: Some SARS-CoV-2-responding clones were already detected in memory before infection. Largely, contracting CD4+ clones fell within CM and EM, and contracting CD8+ clones within EMRA. CD4/CD8 balance held among clones contracting day 15 to 85, and later expanders leaned CD4+.

Source material: PBMCs or a T cell subset sorted from them (not recorded which). This receptor was taken from a man in his late teens or twenties who had mild COVID-19 (a few samples of this study predate the infection). Cell type and time point are not known. V gene TRBV5-6 combines with J gene TRBJ2-3; D uncertain. The CDR3 DNA follows: TGTGCCAGCAGCCCCATTGACCATAGCACAGATACGCAGTATTTT. Amino acids: CASSPIDHSTDTQYF.